These 23 T cell receptor beta chains originate from one sample sequenced in a study of blood T cell repertoires in COVID-19. Only in-frame clones appear in the TCRdb table, and some are missing; sequencing was by immunoSEQ multiplex PCR. The data contain under 200,000 clones, approximately 80% of them singletons. Sequencing was done on a sample of peripheral blood. The receptor set was obtained from a man between 60 and 70 years old with acute or convalescent COVID-19.

The CDR3, as DNA: TGTGCCAGCAGTTTCGGAGCGGGAGCCGAGCAGTTCTTC. This translates into CASSFGAGAEQFF. This rearrangement joins TRBV6-2 or TRBV6-3 to TRBJ2-1, with TRBD2 matching 8 bases. The CDR3 runs 13 residues. V lost 4 bases and J lost 10; bases outside the gene matches: 6. Germline CDR1 and CDR2: MNHEY and SVGEGT.

The V gene is TRBV6-5, the J gene TRBJ1-5; 8 positions match TRBD1. Unmatched junction bases numbered 2, after V lost 2 bases and J lost 2 bases. The CDR3 contains 15 residues. Germline-derived CDR1 and CDR2 are MNHEY and SVGAGI. The CDR3 coding sequence is TGTGCCAGCAGTTACAAGGGACAGGGCAATCAGCCCCAGCATTTT. It is translated as CASSYKGQGNQPQHF.

About this clone itself: Other nucleotide sequences from this sample produce the same CDR3. This rearrangement joins TRBV5-1 to TRBJ2-3, with unresolved D. Germline lookup yields CDR1 SGHRS and CDR2 YFSETQ. Trimming shortened V by 0 bases and J by 1 base, and 6 bases separated the two germline ends. CDR3 length equals 14 residues. For the CDR3, the DNA is TGCGCCAGCAGCTTGGCCCCCGGCACAGATACGCAGTATTTT. Translated, it gives CASSLAPGTDTQYF.

In DNA, the CDR3 is TGTGCCATCAAAAGGGGCATGAACACTGAAGCTTTCTTT. This gives the protein CAIKRGMNTEAFF. This chain connects TRBV10-3 to TRBJ1-1, with a tentative D call TRBD1 (5 bases). CDR3 length equals 13 residues. V was trimmed by 7 bases and J by 0 bases, leaving 9 bases between them. Per germline, CDR1 ENHRY and CDR2 SYGVKD.

The V call is TRBV10-3, the J call TRBJ2-2, with no clear D. V lost 6 bases to trimming and J lost 2 bases, with 7 bases between them. Germline values: CDR1 ENHRY, CDR2 SYGVKD. CDR3 length equals 13 residues. CDR3 bases: TGTGCCATCAGGCAGGATAACACCGGGGAGCTGTTTTTT. Its protein product is CAIRQDNTGELFF.

J is TRBJ2-3 and V is TRBV9; TRBD2 matches at 12 bases. This CDR3 region has 16 residues. The V and J ends lost 0 bases and 8 bases, in that order; junction bases with no gene match: 7. CDR1 and CDR2 (germline): SGDLS, YYNGEE. The CDR3 DNA is TGTGCCAGCAGCGTAGCTAGCGGGAGGGCCGAGGGTACGCAGTATTTT. This gives the protein CASSVASGRAEGTQYF.

This sequence joins TRBV10-3 and TRBJ1-3, with 10 bases aligning to TRBD1. Germline V gives CDR1 ENHRY, CDR2 SYGVKD. Trimming at V came to 10 bases and at J to 0 bases, leaving 6 bases not matched to a gene. The CDR3 has 15 residues. The CDR3 DNA reads as TGTGCCACAGGAGGACAGGGGGGCTCTGGAAACACCATATATTTT. It encodes CATGGQGGSGNTIYF.

The chain carries TRBV27 and TRBJ1-5; no clear D gene. CDR1 and CDR2 (germline): MNHEY, SMNVEV (reference sequence). V was cut by 4 bases and J by 9 bases, with 10 bases left in between. The CDR3 totals 12 residues. DNA of the CDR3: TGTGCCAGCAGTTCGTTCGGGAGGCCCCAGCATTTT. Translation: CASSSFGRPQHF.

The chain carries TRBV5-1 and TRBJ2-7, with TRBD2 matching 10 bases. The length of the CDR3 is 16 residues. Germline V gene sequence: CDR1 SGHRS, CDR2 YFSETQ. Unmatched junction bases numbered 7, after V lost 0 bases and J lost 4 bases. In DNA form, the CDR3 reads TGCGCCAGCAGCTTGGTCCCGACTAGCGGGTCTTACGAGCAGTACTTC. Amino acids: CASSLVPTSGSYEQYF.

The chain carries TRBV9 and TRBJ1-6, with 11 bases identical to TRBD1. Germline lookup yields CDR1 SGDLS and CDR2 YYNGEE. V trimming: 0 bases; J trimming: 9 bases; junction bases outside the gene matches: 11. The CDR3 covers 18 residues. CDR3 DNA sequence: TGTGCCAGCAGCGTAGACGGGACAGGGGGGTTTTTTGGTTCACCCCTCCACTTT. Its protein product is CASSVDGTGGFFGSPLHF. The whole variable domain, remainder taken from reference TRBV9 and TRBJ1-6, is DSGVTQTPKHLITATGQRVTLRCSPRSGDLSVYWYQQSLDQGLQFLIQYYNGEERAKGNILERFSAQQFPDLHSELNLSSLELGDSALYFCASSVDGTGGFFGSPLHFGNGTRLTVT.

For the CDR3, the DNA is TGTGCCAGCAGCCCAGGTGAGCTAGCGGATAAAAACATTCAGTACTTC. This translates into CASSPGELADKNIQYF. V and J are TRBV3-1 (or the pseudogene TRBV3-2) and TRBJ2-4, with TRBD2 matching over 7 bases. Trimming at V came to 4 bases and at J to 4 bases, leaving 10 bases not matched to a gene. There are 16 residues in the CDR3. The germline V gene has CDR1 LGHDT and CDR2 YNNKEL (reference sequence).

This clone was detected many times. This chain links TRBV4-2 with TRBJ1-6; 8 bases map to TRBD1. The germline V gene has CDR1 LGHNA and CDR2 YNFKEQ. CDR3 length: 16 amino acids. The junction had 4 bases not matched to a gene; V was cut back by 6 bases and J by 0 bases. For the CDR3, the DNA is TGTGCCAGCAGGGCGGACAGGGCCTCCTATAATTCACCCCTCCACTTT. Residues: CASRADRASYNSPLHF.

The chain carries TRBV10-3 and TRBJ1-5, with unresolved D. CDR1 ENHRY and CDR2 SYGVKD come from the germline V gene. This CDR3 is 13 amino acids long. V lost 11 bases and J 1 base, leaving 12 bases between the germline ends. The CDR3 loop is CASRAGSNQPQHF. Written as DNA, the CDR3 is TGTGCCTCTCGGGCGGGAAGCAATCAGCCCCAGCATTTT.

This clone was found once. The V and J genes are TRBV7-8 and TRBJ2-7, with 8 bases matching TRBD2. From germline, CDR1 is SGHVS and CDR2 FQNEAQ. The CDR3 extends over 14 amino acids. V lost 5 bases, J lost 3 bases, and 6 bases stayed unmatched. CDR3 in DNA: TGTGCCAGCAGCAAGGGACTAGTGGGCTACGAGCAGTACTTC. Its protein product is CASSKGLVGYEQYF. The entire variable domain, with the rest obtained from reference TRBV7-8 and TRBJ2-7, is as follows: GAGVSQSPRYKVAKRGQDVALRCDPISGHVSLFWYQQALGQGPEFLTYFQNEAQLDKSGLPSDRFFAERPEGSVSTLKIQRTQQEDSAVYLCASSKGLVGYEQYFGPGTRLTVT.

This chain links TRBV4-3 with TRBJ2-7; 12 nucleotides match TRBD2. Losses at the gene ends were 1 base for V and 2 bases for J; bases not matched to a gene: 6. This CDR3 spans 17 amino acids. Germline assignment: CDR1 LGHNA and CDR2 YSLEER. CDR3 in amino acids: CASSQARTSGTPYEQYF. CDR3 nucleotide sequence: TGCGCCAGCAGCCAAGCTCGGACTAGCGGGACTCCCTACGAGCAGTACTTC.

The count of this clone is one. The V gene is TRBV18, the J gene TRBJ2-7; 7 bases map to TRBD2. This CDR3 comprises 14 residues. V was clipped by 2 bases and J by 2 bases; unmatched bases: 3. The germline gives CDR1 KGHSH, CDR2 LQKENI. The chain's CDR3 is CASSPSGGTYEQYF. The CDR3 DNA reads as TGTGCCAGCTCACCATCGGGGGGAACCTACGAGCAGTACTTC.

V is TRBV7-8 and J is TRBJ1-2; D is perhaps TRBD1 (6 bases). Trimming stripped 5 bases from V and 2 bases from J, with 12 bases between. CDR1 SGHVS and CDR2 FQNEAQ come from the germline V gene. This CDR3 has 14 residues. The CDR3 DNA reads as TGTGCCAGCAGCCTCGGACAGAAAAACTATGGCTACACCTTC. Its protein is CASSLGQKNYGYTF.

The chain joins TRBV6-1 to TRBJ2-3; D perhaps matches TRBD2 (5 bases). Germline loops: CDR1 MNHNS, CDR2 SASEGT. This CDR3 is built from 13 residues. The germline V and J ends were trimmed by 2 bases and 4 bases, with 7 bases remaining between them. In nucleotides, the CDR3 is TGTGCCAGCAGTGAATACGGGGCAGATACGCAGTATTTT. Translating it yields CASSEYGADTQYF.

The chain uses TRBV5-4 and TRBJ2-7; D is uncertain. Trimming shortened V by 0 bases and J by 7 bases, and 5 bases separated the two germline ends. The CDR3 runs 11 residues. The germline CDR1 and CDR2 sequences are SGHNT and YYREEE (reference sequence). CDR3 sequence reads: CASSLVGEQYF. The CDR3 nucleotides are TGTGCCAGCAGCTTGGTCGGGGAGCAGTACTTC.

The CDR3 region has the DNA TGTGCCAGCAGCCCCCTGACTAGCGGGTTCGAGCAGTTCTTC. This encodes CASSPLTSGFEQFF. The chain carries TRBV11-2 and TRBJ2-1, with 10 bases fitting TRBD2. The trim removed 5 bases at V and 10 bases at J, leaving 8 bases unmatched. CDR1 is SGHAT and CDR2 is FQNNGV in the germline V gene. This CDR3 contains 14 residues. The variable domain in full, completed from reference TRBV11-2 and TRBJ2-1, reads EAGVAQSPRYKIIEKRQSVAFWCNPISGHATLYWYQQILGQGPKLLIQFQNNGVVDDSQLPKDRFSAERLKGVDSTLKIQPAKLEDSAVYLCASSPLTSGFEQFFGPGTRLTVL.

The gene calls are TRBV2 and TRBJ1-6; perhaps TRBD1 as D (6 bases). CDR3 size: 14 residues. V was cut by 6 bases and J by 6 bases, with 12 bases left in between. Germline CDR1 and CDR2: SNHLY and FYNNEI. The CDR3 DNA is TGTGCCAGCAGACAGACAGGATCTAATTCACCCCTCCACTTT. Translated: CASRQTGSNSPLHF. Filled out from reference TRBV2 and TRBJ1-6, the complete variable domain reads EPEVTQTPSHQVTQMGQEVILRCVPISNHLYFYWYRQILGQKVEFLVSFYNNEISEKSEIFDDQFSVERPDGSNFTLKIRSTKLEDSAMYFCASRQTGSNSPLHFGNGTRLTVT.

The chain joins TRBV11-3 to TRBJ1-3; 8 positions match TRBD1. The CDR3 runs to 15 residues. V gave up 3 bases and J gave up 2 bases; unmatched junction bases: 3. Germline V CDR1 and CDR2: SGHNT, YENEEA. CDR3 sequence reads: CASSLTGVPGNTIYF. DNA for the CDR3: TGTGCCAGCAGCTTGACAGGGGTGCCTGGAAACACCATATATTTT.

CDR3 in amino acids: CATGGFYRGVGPGQGEQFF. CDR3 coding DNA: TGTGCCACCGGGGGGTTCTACAGGGGAGTCGGTCCCGGCCAGGGTGAGCAGTTCTTC. The rearrangement uses TRBV24-1 and TRBJ2-1; tentatively, D is TRBD1 (7 bases). The CDR3 sequence is 19 residues long. Trimming stripped 9 bases from V and 9 bases from J, with 35 bases between. Germline loops: CDR1 KGHDR, CDR2 SFDVKD.